Sequencing of this T cell receptor (beta chain) was carried out in a study of technical replicates of blood from several donors. Libraries were prepared by immunoSEQ multiplex PCR; TCRdb keeps only in-frame clonotypes and omits some of them. Among 70,000 to 85,000 clones, under 95% were seen once, and the ten largest hold about 0.26%. V lost 5 bases, J lost 3 bases, and 4 bases lay in between. CDR1 and CDR2 from the germline V gene are SGHAT and FQNNGV. The CDR3 is made up of 11 amino acids. The sequenced material came from T cells isolated from PBMCs. The rearrangement uses TRBV11-2 and TRBJ1-1; D not certain. This receptor was identified in a human donor in good health. CDR3 residues: CASSPHTEAFF. The CDR3 bases are TGTGCCAGCAGCCCTCACACTGAAGCTTTCTTT.